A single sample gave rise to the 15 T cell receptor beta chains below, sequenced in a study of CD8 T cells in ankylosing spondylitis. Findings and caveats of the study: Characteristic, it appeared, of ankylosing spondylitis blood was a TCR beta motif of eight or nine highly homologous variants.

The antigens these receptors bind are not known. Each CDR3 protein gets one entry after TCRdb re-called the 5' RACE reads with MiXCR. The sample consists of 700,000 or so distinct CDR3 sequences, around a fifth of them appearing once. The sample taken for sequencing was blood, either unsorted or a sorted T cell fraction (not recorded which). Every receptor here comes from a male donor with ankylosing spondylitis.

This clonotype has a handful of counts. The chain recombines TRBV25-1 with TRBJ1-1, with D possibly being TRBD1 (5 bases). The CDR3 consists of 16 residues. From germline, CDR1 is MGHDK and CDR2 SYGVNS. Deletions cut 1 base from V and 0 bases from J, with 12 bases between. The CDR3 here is CASSEWREDMNTEAFF. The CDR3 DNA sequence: TGTGCCAGCAGTGAATGGCGGGAGGACATGAACACTGAAGCTTTCTTT.

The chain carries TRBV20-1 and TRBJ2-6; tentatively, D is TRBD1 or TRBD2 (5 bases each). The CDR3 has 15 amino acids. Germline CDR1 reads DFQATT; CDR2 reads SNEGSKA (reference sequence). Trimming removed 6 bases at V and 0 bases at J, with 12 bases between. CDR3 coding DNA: TGCAGTGCGGGACCGATGAGCTCTGGGGCCAACGTCCTGACTTTC. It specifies CSAGPMSSGANVLTF.

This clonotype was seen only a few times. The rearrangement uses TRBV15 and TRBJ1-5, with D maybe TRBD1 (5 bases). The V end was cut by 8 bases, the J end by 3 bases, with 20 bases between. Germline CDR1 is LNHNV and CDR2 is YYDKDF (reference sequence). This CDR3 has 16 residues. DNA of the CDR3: TGTGCCACCTCCCGTGGGTTCGGGACGAACAATCAGCCCCAGCATTTT. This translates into CATSRGFGTNNQPQHF.

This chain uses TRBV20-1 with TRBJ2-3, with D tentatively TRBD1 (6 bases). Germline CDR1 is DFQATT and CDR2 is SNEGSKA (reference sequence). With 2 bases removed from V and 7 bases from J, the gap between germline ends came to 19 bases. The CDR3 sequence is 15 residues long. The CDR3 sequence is CSARLQGHNLNTQYF. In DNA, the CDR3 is TGCAGTGCTAGATTGCAGGGGCACAACTTAAATACGCAGTATTTT.

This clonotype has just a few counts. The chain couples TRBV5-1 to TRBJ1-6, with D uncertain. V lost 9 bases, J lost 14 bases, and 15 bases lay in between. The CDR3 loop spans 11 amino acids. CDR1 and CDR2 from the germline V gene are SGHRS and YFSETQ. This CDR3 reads CATVEGTSLHF. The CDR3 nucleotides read TGCGCCACAGTGGAGGGAACATCCCTCCACTTT.

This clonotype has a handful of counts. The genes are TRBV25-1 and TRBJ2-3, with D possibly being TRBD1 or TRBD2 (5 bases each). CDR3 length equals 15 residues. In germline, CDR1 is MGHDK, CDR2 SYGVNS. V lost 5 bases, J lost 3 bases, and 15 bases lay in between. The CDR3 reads CASSSRGASTDTQYF. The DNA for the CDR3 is TGTGCCAGCAGTAGTCGAGGGGCTAGTACAGATACGCAGTATTTT. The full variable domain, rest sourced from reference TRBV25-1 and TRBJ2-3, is EADIYQTPRYLVIGTGKKITLECSQTMGHDKMYWYQQDPGMELHLIHYSYGVNSTEKGDLSSESTVSRIRTEHFPLTLESARPSHTSQYLCASSSRGASTDTQYFGPGTRLTVL.

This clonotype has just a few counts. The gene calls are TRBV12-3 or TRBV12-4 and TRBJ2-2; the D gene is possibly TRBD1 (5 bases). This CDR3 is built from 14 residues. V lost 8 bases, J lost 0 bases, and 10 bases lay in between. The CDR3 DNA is TGTGCCAGCGGCAGGGTCTCGAACACCGGGGAGCTGTTTTTT. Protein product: CASGRVSNTGELFF.

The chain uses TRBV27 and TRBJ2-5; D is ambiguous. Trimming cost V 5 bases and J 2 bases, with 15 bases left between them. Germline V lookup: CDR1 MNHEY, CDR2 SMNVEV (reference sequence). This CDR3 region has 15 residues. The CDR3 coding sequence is TGTGCCAGCAGTCCAATCGGGCTTATACAAGAGACCCAGTACTTC. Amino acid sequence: CASSPIGLIQETQYF.

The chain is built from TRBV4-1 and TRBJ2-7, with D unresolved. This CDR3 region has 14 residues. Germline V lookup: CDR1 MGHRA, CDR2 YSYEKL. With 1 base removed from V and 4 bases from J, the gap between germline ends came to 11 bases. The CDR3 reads CASSQGLFAYEQYF. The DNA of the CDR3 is TGCGCCAGCAGCCAAGGGCTCTTCGCTTACGAGCAGTACTTC.

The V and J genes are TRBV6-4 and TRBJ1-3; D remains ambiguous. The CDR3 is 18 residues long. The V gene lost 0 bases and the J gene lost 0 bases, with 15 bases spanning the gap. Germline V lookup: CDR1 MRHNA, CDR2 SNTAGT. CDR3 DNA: TGTGCCAGCAGTGACTCAGTCTCGGCCAGCGGCTCTGGAAACACCATATATTTT. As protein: CASSDSVSASGSGNTIYF.

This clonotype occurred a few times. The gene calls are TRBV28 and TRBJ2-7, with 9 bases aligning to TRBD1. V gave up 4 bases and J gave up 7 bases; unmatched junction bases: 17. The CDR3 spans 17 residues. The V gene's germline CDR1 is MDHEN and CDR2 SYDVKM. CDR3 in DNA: TGTGCCAGCAGTTCCCCCCCCGTGACAGGGGGTTTTGGGGAGCAGTACTTC. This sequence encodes CASSSPPVTGGFGEQYF.

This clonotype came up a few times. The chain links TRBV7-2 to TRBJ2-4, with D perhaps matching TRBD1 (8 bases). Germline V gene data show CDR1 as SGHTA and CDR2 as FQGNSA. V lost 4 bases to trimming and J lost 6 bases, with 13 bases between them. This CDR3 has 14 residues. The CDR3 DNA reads TGTGCCAGCAGCTCAGGGGGCGGGGGAAACATTCAGTACTTC. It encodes CASSSGGGGNIQYF.

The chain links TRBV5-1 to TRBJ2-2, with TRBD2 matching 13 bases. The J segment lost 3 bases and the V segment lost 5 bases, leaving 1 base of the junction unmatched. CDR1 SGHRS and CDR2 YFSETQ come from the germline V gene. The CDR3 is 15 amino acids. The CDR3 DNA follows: TGCGCCAGCAGGGGACTAGCGGGGCACACCGGGGAGCTGTTTTTT. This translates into CASRGLAGHTGELFF.

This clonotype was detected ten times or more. The chain's CDR3 is CASSFGRTVGTEAFF. The CDR3 region has the DNA TGTGCCAGCAGTTTTGGCAGAACGGTGGGCACTGAAGCTTTCTTT. V is TRBV12-3 or TRBV12-4 and J is TRBJ1-1; D remains ambiguous. The V end lost 3 bases, the J end lost 4 bases, and 15 bases lay between the germline ends. The CDR3 contains 15 residues.

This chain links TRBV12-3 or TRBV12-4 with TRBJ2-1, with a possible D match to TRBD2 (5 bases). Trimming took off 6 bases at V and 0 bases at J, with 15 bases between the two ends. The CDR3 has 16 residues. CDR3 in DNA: TGTGCCAGCAGAGGGCCCCGGGGAGTCTCCTACAATGAGCAGTTCTTC. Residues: CASRGPRGVSYNEQFF.